This T cell receptor beta chain was obtained from a study of T cells after posttransplantation cyclophosphamide. Germline V lookup: CDR1 MRHNA, CDR2 SNTAGT. This CDR3 has 17 residues. V shed 6 bases, J shed 1 base, and the junction held 5 bases outside the gene matches. Here immunoSEQ multiplex PCR was the method, and the copy in TCRdb shows in-frame clones only, minus some. This sample carries around 3,400 clones, around three quarters of them seen once, and the ten largest clones take 20% to 25%. Concerning this clone: The antigen remains unidentified.

Overall study results and limits: Recipient CMV seropositivity and CMV reactivation strongly tracked TRB clonality. TRB overlap between skin or GI tissue T cells and blood was limited. Later blood repertoires were often dominated by clones from the donor CD8+ memory compartment.

On the day of bone marrow donation, the related graft donor provided peripheral blood. V usage is TRBV6-4 and J usage is TRBJ2-5; 16 bases line up with TRBD2. This sequence originates from a woman between 55 and 75 years old in good health, CMV-negative, and a related stem cell transplant donor. The specimen was memory CD8+ T cells sorted from blood. The CDR3 coding sequence is TGTGCCAGCAGGGGGACTAGCGGGAGGGGGGGCCAAGAGACCCAGTACTTC. Encoded protein: CASRGTSGRGGQETQYF.